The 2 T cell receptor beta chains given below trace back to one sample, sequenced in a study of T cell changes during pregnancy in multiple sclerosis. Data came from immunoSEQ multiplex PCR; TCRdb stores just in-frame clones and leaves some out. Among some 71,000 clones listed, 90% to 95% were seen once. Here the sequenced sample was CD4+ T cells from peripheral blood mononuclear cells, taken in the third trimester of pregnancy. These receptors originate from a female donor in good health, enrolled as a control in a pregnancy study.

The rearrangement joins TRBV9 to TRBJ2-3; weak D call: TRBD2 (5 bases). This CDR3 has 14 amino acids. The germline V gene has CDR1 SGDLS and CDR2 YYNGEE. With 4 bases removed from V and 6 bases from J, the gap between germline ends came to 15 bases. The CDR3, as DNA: TGTGCCAGCAGCCCTGGGAGCCACGCGGATACGCAGTATTTT. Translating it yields CASSPGSHADTQYF.

CDR3 bases: TGTGCCTGGATCCCAGGACAGGGTTTCAAGGCTGGAAACACCATATATTTT. Its protein product is CAWIPGQGFKAGNTIYF. The genes are TRBV30 and TRBJ1-3; TRBD1 aligns across 8 bases. Germline V gene sequence: CDR1 GTSNPN, CDR2 SVGIG (reference sequence). CDR3 length: 17 amino acids. J was trimmed by 2 bases and V by 4 bases; bases with no gene match: 13.